The rows below give T cell receptor beta chains drawn from one sample of a study of Graves' ophthalmopathy and Graves' hyperthyroidism. MiXCR, run by TCRdb on the multiplex PCR reads, gives a single entry per CDR3 protein. The sample lists about 620,000 distinct CDR3 sequences, over 20% seen once, with more than 5.5% in the top ten. Sequencing used peripheral blood. The receptors originated from a woman aged 18-30 years with stable Graves' hyperthyroidism. Some clones in this sample may be carry-over from other donors' samples. CDR3s include the opening cysteine and the closing phenylalanine or tryptophan. Fields, in order: V gene, clone size, J gene, D gene, CDR3 protein, CDR3 DNA. D genes are given only for firm matches. Clone size is stated in some rows and not others, as once, few, many or a class when expanded.

>TRBV19|few|TRBJ1-5|-
CASSIGPRTASNQPQHF
TGTGCCAGTAGTATAGGCCCCCGGACAGCTAGCAATCAGCCCCAGCATTTT
>TRBV18|many|TRBJ1-1|-
CASSLKQETEAFF
TGTGCCAGCTCACTAAAACAGGAAACTGAAGCTTTCTTT
>TRBV5-1|few|TRBJ1-1|-
CASSLTGSMNTEAFF
TGCGCCAGCAGCCTTACAGGGTCCATGAACACTGAAGCTTTCTTT
>TRBV20-1|few|TRBJ1-2|-
CSAPLETSYGYTF
TGCAGTGCTCCCTTGGAAACATCATATGGCTACACCTTC
>TRBV7-9|-|TRBJ2-7|-
CASSPPGTAFSEQYF
TGTGCCAGCAGCCCACCCGGGACTGCCTTCTCCGAGCAGTACTTC
>TRBV24-1|many|TRBJ2-3|TRBD1
CATRARGRTDTQYF
TGTGCCACCAGGGCCAGGGGGCGCACAGATACGCAGTATTTT
>TRBV7-2|many|TRBJ2-7|TRBD2
CASSSWTSGRSYEQYF
TGTGCCAGCAGCTCATGGACTAGCGGGAGGTCCTACGAGCAGTACTTC
>TRBV2|-|TRBJ1-4|-
CASSEDRGDEKLLF
TGTGCTAGCAGTGAAGATAGGGGGGATGAAAAACTGTTGTTT
>TRBV14|many|TRBJ2-5|-
CASRATGETQYF
TGTGCCAGCAGAGCAACCGGCGAGACCCAGTACTTC
>TRBV9|many|TRBJ1-5|-
CASSALGTPNQPQHF
TGTGCCAGCAGCGCCCTCGGGACTCCCAATCAGCCCCAGCATTTT
>TRBV11-2|many|TRBJ2-7|TRBD2
CASSPGLAGGAPDEQYF
TGTGCCAGCAGCCCGGGACTAGCGGGAGGAGCTCCTGACGAGCAGTACTTC
>TRBV30|many|TRBJ1-5|-
CAWSVTHGSNQPQHF
TGTGCCTGGAGTGTAACCCACGGGAGCAATCAGCCCCAGCATTTT
>TRBV5-1|many|TRBJ1-1|-
CASSLAEVQGKTEAFF
TGCGCCAGCAGCCTAGCTGAAGTTCAGGGAAAGACTGAAGCTTTCTTT
>TRBV6-1|many|TRBJ1-2|-
CAAGDDGYTF
TGTGCCGCCGGGGACGATGGCTACACCTTC
>TRBV20-1|many|TRBJ1-1|TRBD1
CSVTGVNTEAFF
TGCAGTGTAACAGGGGTTAACACTGAAGCTTTCTTT
>TRBV7-2|many|TRBJ1-6|-
CASSLDGGRGSLLHF
TGTGCCAGCAGCTTAGATGGGGGTCGGGGTTCACTCCTCCACTTT
>TRBV12-3/TRBV12-4|many|TRBJ1-1|TRBD1
CASHDRVQGAFF
TGTGCCAGCCATGACAGGGTTCAGGGGGCTTTCTTT
>TRBV28|many|TRBJ2-7|-
CASSLLTSRSYEQYF
TGTGCCAGCAGTTTATTGACTAGTAGAAGCTACGAGCAGTACTTC
>TRBV28|-|TRBJ2-5|-
CASSFQEISQTQYF
TGTGCCAGCAGTTTCCAGGAAATCTCGCAGACCCAGTACTTC
>TRBV6-1|-|TRBJ1-1|-
CASRVLDRNTEAFF
TGTGCCAGCAGGGTTTTGGACAGGAACACTGAAGCTTTCTTT
>TRBV5-1|few|TRBJ2-7|-
CASSLNQGIPYEQYF
TGCGCCAGCAGCTTGAATCAGGGTATTCCCTACGAGCAGTACTTC
>TRBV6-5|many|TRBJ2-2|-
CASSYSQNTGELFF
TGTGCCAGCAGTTACAGCCAGAACACCGGGGAGCTGTTTTTT
>TRBV29-1|-|TRBJ2-7|-
CSVSDGPYEQYF
TGCAGCGTTAGTGACGGACCCTACGAGCAGTACTTC
>TRBV15|many|TRBJ1-2|TRBD1
CATSRDSRDRESGGYTF
TGTGCCACCAGCAGAGATAGTAGGGACAGGGAGTCGGGTGGCTACACCTTC
>TRBV10-3|-|TRBJ1-2|-
CAIRDDKNYGYTF
TGTGCCATCAGGGACGATAAAAACTATGGCTACACCTTC
>TRBV19|many|TRBJ2-5|-
CASSNSYQETQYF
TGTGCCAGTAGTAACTCGTACCAAGAGACCCAGTACTTC
>TRBV27|-|TRBJ1-2|-
CASSFRGDGDYGYTF
TGTGCCAGCAGTTTTAGGGGGGATGGGGACTATGGCTACACCTTC
>TRBV6-1|once|TRBJ2-7|-
CASSEGAAITYEQYF
TGTGCCAGCAGTGAAGGAGCAGCGATTACCTACGAGCAGTACTTC
>TRBV6-2/TRBV6-3|many|TRBJ1-5|-
CASSYLQGNQPQHF
TGTGCCAGCAGTTATCTCCAGGGGAACCAGCCCCAGCATTTT
>TRBV19|few|TRBJ1-2|TRBD1
CASSTDRGLNGYTF
TGTGCCAGTAGTACGGACAGGGGGCTGAATGGCTACACCTTC
>TRBV28|many|TRBJ1-1|TRBD1
CASNPGQDTEAFF
TGTGCCAGCAACCCCGGACAGGACACTGAAGCTTTCTTT
>TRBV6-1|many|TRBJ2-5|-
CASSDGTSPYF
TGTGCCAGCAGTGATGGGACCAGTCCGTACTTC
>TRBV7-9|many|TRBJ1-2|TRBD1
CASSLSGGVGYGYTF
TGTGCCAGCAGCTTATCAGGGGGCGTTGGCTATGGCTACACCTTC
>TRBV6-5|many|TRBJ1-6|-
CASSYRTAKQRGNSPLHF
TGTGCCAGCAGTTACCGGACAGCGAAGCAACGGGGAAATTCACCCCTCCACTTT
>TRBV2|many|TRBJ2-2|-
CASSVTNTGELFF
TGTGCCAGCAGTGTGACTAACACCGGGGAGCTGTTTTTT
>TRBV7-8|many|TRBJ1-5|-
CASSSPRGGPNQPQHF
TGTGCCAGCAGCTCCCCCCGGGGAGGGCCCAATCAGCCCCAGCATTTT
>TRBV12-5|-|TRBJ2-2|-
CASGNQGRNTGELFF
TGTGCTAGTGGTAACCAGGGTCGGAACACCGGGGAGCTGTTTTTT
>TRBV5-1|many|TRBJ1-2|TRBD1
CASSLETGNYGYTF
TGCGCCAGCAGCTTGGAGACAGGGAACTATGGCTACACCTTC
>TRBV6-1|-|TRBJ2-7|-
CASSPGTDVVYEQYF
TGTGCCAGCAGCCCCGGGACGGACGTGGTCTACGAGCAGTACTTC
>TRBV20-1|many|TRBJ2-5|-
CSAIGGGQETQYF
TGCAGTGCTATCGGAGGGGGCCAAGAGACCCAGTACTTC
>TRBV6-2/TRBV6-3|many|TRBJ2-4|-
CASSYARQEPIGNIQYF
TGTGCCAGCAGTTACGCCCGACAGGAGCCAATAGGGAACATTCAGTACTTC
>TRBV20-1|-|TRBJ2-7|-
CSARPLSGRQEIQYF
TGCAGTGCTAGACCCCTTTCCGGGCGGCAAGAGATTCAGTACTTC
>TRBV20-1|many|TRBJ1-1|-
CSAIDRLNTEAFF
TGCAGTGCGATTGACAGGTTAAACACTGAAGCTTTCTTT
>TRBV29-1|many|TRBJ1-5|-
CSVEGPGPRHQPQHF
TGCAGCGTTGAGGGGCCGGGACCGAGGCATCAGCCCCAGCATTTT
>TRBV28|many|TRBJ1-5|-
CANQRGGSTKQPQHF
TGTGCCAACCAGAGGGGGGGGTCGACGAAACAGCCCCAGCATTTT
>TRBV6-5|many|TRBJ2-5|TRBD1
CASSSWTGETQYF
TGTGCCAGCAGTTCATGGACAGGAGAGACCCAGTACTTC
>TRBV20-1|-|TRBJ1-5|TRBD1
CSASARDRGQRFRQPQHF
TGCAGTGCTTCAGCCCGGGACAGGGGGCAAAGGTTTCGCCAGCCCCAGCATTTT
>TRBV10-2|many|TRBJ2-6|-
CASSESGGANVLTF
TGCGCCAGCAGTGAGTCAGGAGGGGCCAACGTCCTGACTTTC